This T cell receptor (beta chain) was recovered during a study of blood T cell repertoires in COVID-19. The wider study: Acute and convalescent COVID-19 specimens originated in the United States, Italy and Spain. Sample material is recorded as cDNA or gDNA derived from T cells, B-cell-depleted T cells, or PBMCs.

As originally analysed: Amplification from reference gene primers served as the basis for estimated nucleated cell counts. Produced via immunoSEQ multiplex PCR; TCRdb's table is partial and in-frame only. The V and J calls and clone size come from that table; D and trimming were worked out from the DNA. This table has 40,000 to 60,000 clones, roughly 88% appearing once. The sequence came from a human donor in a cohort sampled during active COVID-19. What was sequenced was peripheral blood.

CDR3 residues: CASRGQGRSYTEAFF. CDR3 DNA sequence: TGTGCCAGCAGGGGACAGGGTAGGAGCTACACTGAAGCTTTCTTT. The rearrangement uses TRBV2 and TRBJ1-1, with 9 bases matching TRBD1. With 6 bases clipped from V and 3 bases from J, the junction kept 8 bases outside the gene matches. Looked up from germline, CDR1 is SNHLY and CDR2 is FYNNEI. This CDR3 region has 15 residues.